This passage covers 22 T cell receptor beta chains from one sample sequenced in a study of T cell responses to AZD1222 COVID-19 vaccine (dated by TCRdb to the early 2020s). In light of the paper, this sample's time point label describes: baseline before first vaccination. This specimen's treatment or condition label, interpreted: meningococcal conjugate vaccine given as trial control. The library relied on the immunoSEQ multiplex PCR assay. TCRdb stores this immuneACCESS table with in-frame sequences only. Part of the clones is absent; in the studies checked, under half of the shortfall reflects unresolved V genes, and no reason is known for the rest. The sample profile shows roughly 77,000 clones; 88% of them were found once. Clones ranked in the top ten supply roughly 5.1% of the sample. The material was peripheral blood, obtained on day 0 of MenACWY control vaccination. These receptors were obtained from an adult in good health.

Concerning this clone: An end of the junction differs from the germline gene, which may be a read error. The chain is built from TRBV7-7 and TRBJ2-1, with 12 bases lining up with TRBD2. The CDR3 length is 16 residues. CDR1 is SSHAT and CDR2 is FNYEAQ in the germline V gene (reference sequence). CDR3 coding DNA: TGTGCTAGCAGCCCCGGCGGGCTAGCGGGGGGGGGAGAGCAGTTCTTC. Residues: CASSPGGLAGGGEQFF.

The V call is TRBV5-6, the J call TRBJ1-2, with unresolved D. CDR1 is SGHDT and CDR2 is YYEEEE in the germline V gene. Trimming cost V 3 bases and J 4 bases, with 10 bases left between them. The CDR3 is 13 amino acids. The CDR3 coding sequence is TGTGCCAGCAGCTCCCGGGCCCTCTATGGCTACACCTTC. Amino acids: CASSSRALYGYTF.

The chain uses TRBV11-2 and TRBJ2-1; D unclear. This CDR3 comprises 14 residues. Trimming removed 5 bases at V and 14 bases at J, with 22 bases between. Germline V gene lookup returns CDR1 SGHAT and CDR2 FQNNGV. The CDR3 nucleotides read TGTGCCAGCAGCCTGACGCGTGGACGAAATTCGAAGTTCTTC. This gives the protein CASSLTRGRNSKFF.

This sequence joins TRBV5-6 and TRBJ2-7; D not certain. The germline gives CDR1 SGHDT, CDR2 YYEEEE. CDR3 length: 11 amino acids. The V end lost 0 bases, the J end lost 6 bases, and 4 bases lay between the germline ends. DNA of the CDR3: TGTGCCAGCAGCTTGGGGGGCGAGCAGTACTTC. Its protein product is CASSLGGEQYF.

The sample holds a few counts of this clone. The chain links TRBV5-6 to TRBJ1-2, with a tentative D call TRBD1 (5 bases). Between the trimmed V and J ends, which lost 1 base and 5 bases, there was a span of 18 bases. CDR1 is SGHDT, CDR2 YYEEEE, per germline. CDR3 length equals 16 residues. The CDR3 loop reads CASSLLQGDGSYGYTF. Here the CDR3 DNA reads TGTGCCAGCAGCTTGCTTCAAGGGGACGGTTCGTATGGCTACACCTTC.

V usage is TRBV7-2 and J usage is TRBJ1-2; a possible D gene is TRBD1 (6 bases). CDR3 size: 14 residues. The germline V gene has CDR1 SGHTA and CDR2 FQGNSA. The germline V and J ends were trimmed by 5 bases and 1 base, with 11 bases remaining between them. The CDR3 region is CASSPIQGNYGYTF. CDR3 DNA sequence: TGTGCCAGCAGCCCCATACAGGGTAACTATGGCTACACCTTC.

The gene calls are TRBV12-3 or TRBV12-4 and TRBJ1-2; D uncertain. The CDR3 sequence is 12 residues long. The V and J ends lost 6 bases and 4 bases respectively, with 9 bases between them. This CDR3 is CASRDLIYGYTF. The CDR3 nucleotides read TGTGCCAGCAGGGACCTTATCTATGGCTACACCTTC.

The genes are TRBV5-4 and TRBJ2-7, with 9 bases matching TRBD1. V lost 0 bases to trimming and J lost 0 bases; unmatched junction nucleotides: 4. Germline V gives CDR1 SGHNT, CDR2 YYREEE (reference sequence). The CDR3 has 16 residues. The CDR3 loop is CASSLGGGQGSYEQYF. Here the CDR3 DNA reads TGTGCCAGCAGCTTGGGCGGGGGACAGGGCTCCTACGAGCAGTACTTC.

The rearrangement uses TRBV6-5 and TRBJ1-1; D gene uncertain. The CDR3 spans 13 residues. The V gene's germline CDR1 is MNHEY and CDR2 SVGAGI. V lost 5 bases, J lost 0 bases, and 7 bases lay in between. CDR3 DNA: TGTGCCAGCAGTCTTCGGATGAACACTGAAGCTTTCTTT. Residues: CASSLRMNTEAFF.

The chain links TRBV3-1 (or the pseudogene TRBV3-2) to TRBJ1-1, with D uncertain. This CDR3 is built from 14 residues. The V end lost 0 bases, the J end lost 4 bases, and 9 bases lay between the germline ends. Germline V gives CDR1 LGHDT, CDR2 YNNKEL (reference sequence). The DNA of the CDR3 is TGTGCCAGCAGCCAAGAGGTAACAGCCACTGAAGCTTTCTTT. Protein sequence: CASSQEVTATEAFF.

V usage is TRBV2 and J usage is TRBJ1-2; 11 nucleotides agree with TRBD1. CDR1 and CDR2 from the germline V gene are SNHLY and FYNNEI. CDR3 length equals 15 residues. V lost 7 bases to trimming and J lost 1 base; unmatched junction nucleotides: 5. As DNA, the CDR3 is TGTGCCAGCATCGAGGACAGGGGGCGTAACTATGGCTACACCTTC. Translating it yields CASIEDRGRNYGYTF. Full variable domain (outside the CDR3, taken from reference TRBV2 and TRBJ1-2): EPEVTQTPSHQVTQMGQEVILRCVPISNHLYFYWYRQILGQKVEFLVSFYNNEISEKSEIFDDQFSVERPDGSNFTLKIRSTKLEDSAMYFCASIEDRGRNYGYTFGSGTRLTVV.

The CDR3 spells CASSGGQNTEAFF. CDR3 nucleotide sequence: TGTGCCAGTAGTGGGGGACAGAACACTGAAGCTTTCTTT. The rearrangement uses TRBV19 and TRBJ1-1; D might be TRBD1 (6 bases). Germline CDR1 LNHDA, CDR2 SQIVND (reference sequence). Trimming stripped 5 bases from V and 1 base from J, with 8 bases between. The CDR3 totals 13 residues.

The genes are TRBV4-3 and TRBJ2-1, with a weak D call TRBD2 (7 bases). This CDR3 is 16 amino acids long. In germline, CDR1 is LGHNA, CDR2 YSLEER. V gave up 3 bases and J gave up 6 bases, with 18 bases separating them. The CDR3 coding sequence is TGCGCCAGCAGCCACGTGACGGGGGGCCTCGGCAATGAGCAGTTCTTC. This translates into CASSHVTGGLGNEQFF.

This chain joins TRBV4-3 and TRBJ1-5; unclear D gene. Germline lookup yields CDR1 LGHNA and CDR2 YSLEER. With 3 bases removed from V and 5 bases from J, the gap between germline ends came to 8 bases. The CDR3 length is 13 residues. CDR3 in amino acids: CASSQGLDQPQHF. CDR3 nucleotides: TGCGCCAGCAGCCAGGGCCTCGATCAGCCCCAGCATTTT.

This sequence joins TRBV5-8 and TRBJ1-2; 9 nucleotides line up with TRBD1. This CDR3 has 14 amino acids. The germline gives CDR1 SGHTS, CDR2 YDEGEE. V gave up 9 bases and J gave up 9 bases; unmatched junction bases: 15. In nucleotides, the CDR3 is TGTGCCACCGTGAAGGGCCGGGACAGGGAGAGCTACACCTTC. Translated: CATVKGRDRESYTF.

The V and J genes are TRBV12-3 or TRBV12-4 and TRBJ1-2; no firm D call. Trimming shortened V by 6 bases and J by 3 bases, and 11 bases separated the two germline ends. The CDR3 is 13 residues long. The CDR3 region is CASRHVNDYGYTF. The CDR3 DNA sequence: TGTGCCAGCAGGCACGTAAATGACTATGGCTACACCTTC.

The chain uses TRBV18 and TRBJ1-6; D is perhaps TRBD1 (6 bases). V was cut by 3 bases and J by 10 bases, with 13 bases left in between. Germline V gene lookup returns CDR1 KGHSH and CDR2 LQKENI. The CDR3 covers 14 residues. CDR3 bases: TGTGCCAGCTCACCGGAACAGGGAGGCTCACCCCTCCACTTT. It encodes CASSPEQGGSPLHF.

The chain couples TRBV3-1 (or the pseudogene TRBV3-2) to TRBJ2-1; 14 bases are shared with TRBD2. The J segment lost 4 bases and the V segment lost 6 bases, leaving 11 bases of the junction unmatched. This CDR3 has 18 residues. The germline V gene has CDR1 LGHDT and CDR2 YNNKEL (reference sequence). In DNA form, the CDR3 reads TGTGCCAGCAGTCGCCCCGCCGGGACTAGCGGGGGATACAATGAGCAGTTCTTC. Its translation: CASSRPAGTSGGYNEQFF.

The chain joins TRBV7-8 to TRBJ2-1; D may be TRBD2 (6 bases). Germline V gene data show CDR1 as SGHVS and CDR2 as FQNEAQ. The CDR3 totals 15 residues. Trimming removed 6 bases at V and 5 bases at J, with 17 bases between. The CDR3 sequence: CASSPSRGINNEQFF. In DNA form, the CDR3 reads TGTGCCAGCAGTCCATCGCGGGGTATAAACAATGAGCAGTTCTTC.

This chain uses TRBV10-3 with TRBJ1-2, with D perhaps TRBD1 (5 bases). V was trimmed by 6 bases and J by 2 bases, leaving 16 bases between them. CDR1 ENHRY and CDR2 SYGVKD come from the germline V gene. The CDR3 has 15 amino acids. The CDR3 region is CAISRLGEGNYGYTF. CDR3 nucleotide sequence: TGTGCCATCAGCCGACTAGGTGAGGGGAACTATGGCTACACCTTC.

This rearrangement joins TRBV4-3 to TRBJ2-2; TRBD2 aligns across 10 bases. The V and J ends lost 0 bases and 8 bases, in that order; junction bases with no gene match: 9. Germline values: CDR1 LGHNA, CDR2 YSLEER. The CDR3 runs 17 residues. The CDR3 sequence is CASSQEVLAGRSGELFF. For the CDR3, the DNA is TGCGCCAGCAGCCAAGAAGTACTAGCGGGGCGAAGTGGGGAGCTGTTTTTT.

This clone is a singleton in its sample. The chain is built from TRBV4-1 and TRBJ1-2; no definite D call. The V end was cut by 2 bases, the J end by 2 bases, with 12 bases between. CDR3 length: 15 residues. Per the germline V gene, CDR1 is MGHRA and CDR2 is YSYEKL. The CDR3 coding sequence is TGCGCCAGCAGCCAACTACAGTCGGCGAACTATGGCTACACCTTC. This codes for CASSQLQSANYGYTF.